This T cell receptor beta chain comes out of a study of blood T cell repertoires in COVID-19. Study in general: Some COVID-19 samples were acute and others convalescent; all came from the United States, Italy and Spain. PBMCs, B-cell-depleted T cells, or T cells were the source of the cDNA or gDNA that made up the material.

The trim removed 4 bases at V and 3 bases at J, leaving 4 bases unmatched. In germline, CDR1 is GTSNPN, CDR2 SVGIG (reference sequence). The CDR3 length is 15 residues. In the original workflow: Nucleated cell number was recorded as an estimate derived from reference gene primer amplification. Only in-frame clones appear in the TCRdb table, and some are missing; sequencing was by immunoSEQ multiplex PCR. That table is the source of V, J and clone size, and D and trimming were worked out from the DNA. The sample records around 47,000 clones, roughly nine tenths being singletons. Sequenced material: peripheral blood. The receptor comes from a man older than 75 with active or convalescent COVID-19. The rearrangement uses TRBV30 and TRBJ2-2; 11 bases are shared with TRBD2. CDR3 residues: CAWKTGLADTGELFF. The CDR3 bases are TGTGCCTGGAAGACGGGACTAGCGGACACCGGGGAGCTGTTTTTT.